These 23 T cell receptor beta chains were sequenced from one sample in a study of blood T cell repertoires in COVID-19. Profiled with immunoSEQ multiplex PCR; TCRdb holds only in-frame clones, not every one. Counted here are some 110,000 clones, just under 85% occurring once; the ten biggest clones make up less than 9%. Sequencing was done on a sample of peripheral blood. These receptor sequences come from a man in his 70s with active or convalescent COVID-19.

The V and J genes are TRBV4-3 and TRBJ2-3; D is unresolved. The germline V and J ends were trimmed by 4 bases and 2 bases, with 7 bases remaining between them. Germline-derived CDR1 and CDR2 are LGHNA and YSLEER. This CDR3 region has 13 residues. The DNA of the CDR3 is TGCGCCAGCAGCCGACTCCTCACAGATACGCAGTATTTT. It codes for CASSRLLTDTQYF.

This clone was counted a few times. The chain carries TRBV12-5 and TRBJ1-3; D is unclear. Germline-derived CDR1 and CDR2 are LGHNT and FRNRAP. There are 13 residues in the CDR3. Trimming took off 6 bases at V and 4 bases at J, with 10 bases between the two ends. CDR3 DNA sequence: TGTGCTAGTGGCCTCCCGCAGGGAAACACCATATATTTT. Translation: CASGLPQGNTIYF.

V and J are TRBV10-3 and TRBJ2-7, with TRBD2 matching 8 bases. The CDR3 is made up of 17 amino acids. Germline loops: CDR1 ENHRY, CDR2 SYGVKD. V trimming: 1 base; J trimming: 0 bases; junction bases outside the gene matches: 8. In DNA form, the CDR3 reads TGTGCCATCAGTGAGTTGGATAGCGGGGCGACCTCCTACGAGCAGTACTTC. Translation gives CAISELDSGATSYEQYF.

This clone was picked up many times. The V and J genes are TRBV6-5 and TRBJ1-5; D remains ambiguous. Germline-derived CDR1 and CDR2 are MNHEY and SVGAGI. The CDR3 covers 14 residues. The V gene lost 0 bases and the J gene lost 6 bases, with 9 bases spanning the gap. The CDR3: CASSYSRAGQPQHF. The DNA of the CDR3 is TGTGCCAGCAGTTACTCGAGGGCGGGTCAGCCCCAGCATTTT.

The V and J genes are TRBV9 and TRBJ2-1, with 11 bases lining up with TRBD2. Germline trimming cut 4 bases from V and 8 bases from J; bases unmatched to any gene: 8. The CDR3 is 15 residues long. From germline, CDR1 is SGDLS and CDR2 YYNGEE. CDR3 in amino acids: CASSLLAGVGYEQFF. Here the CDR3 DNA reads TGTGCCAGCAGCCTACTAGCGGGAGTTGGCTATGAGCAGTTCTTC. The whole variable domain, remainder taken from reference TRBV9 and TRBJ2-1, is DSGVTQTPKHLITATGQRVTLRCSPRSGDLSVYWYQQSLDQGLQFLIQYYNGEERAKGNILERFSAQQFPDLHSELNLSSLELGDSALYFCASSLLAGVGYEQFFGPGTRLTVL.

This chain uses TRBV18 with TRBJ2-5, with D possibly being TRBD2 (6 bases). Between the trimmed V and J ends, which lost 5 bases and 2 bases, there was a span of 15 bases. The CDR3 contains 15 residues. Germline V gives CDR1 KGHSH, CDR2 LQKENI. The chain's CDR3 is CASSTWGRNQETQYF. Here the CDR3 DNA reads TGTGCCAGCTCAACCTGGGGGAGGAATCAAGAGACCCAGTACTTC.

The V and J genes are TRBV19 and TRBJ1-5, with 10 positions matching TRBD1. Germline CDR1 LNHDA, CDR2 SQIVND (reference sequence). J was trimmed by 2 bases and V by 8 bases; bases with no gene match: 6. The CDR3 spans 15 residues. The CDR3 DNA is TGTGCCAGTCGACAGGGGGCAGGGGGCAATCAGCCCCAGCATTTT. Residues: CASRQGAGGNQPQHF.

The chain has TRBV19 and TRBJ1-1, with 10 bases fitting TRBD1. The junction had 2 bases not matched to a gene; V was cut back by 6 bases and J by 4 bases. The CDR3 totals 13 residues. CDR1 is LNHDA and CDR2 is SQIVND in the germline V gene (reference sequence). The CDR3 reads CASRDRGSTEAFF. CDR3 sequence (DNA): TGTGCCAGTAGGGACAGGGGGAGCACTGAAGCTTTCTTT.

This clone has a handful of counts. Other DNA sequences from this sample encode an identical CDR3 as well. J is TRBJ1-1 and V is TRBV18; 9 bases align to TRBD1. V dropped 1 base and J dropped 6; count of bases not matched to a gene: 0. CDR1 KGHSH and CDR2 LQKENI come from the germline V gene. The CDR3 totals 13 residues. The DNA for the CDR3 is TGTGCCAGCTCACCACGGACAGGGGCTGAAGCTTTCTTT. The encoded protein is CASSPRTGAEAFF.

This clone was counted a few times. The chain is built from TRBV7-2 and TRBJ2-7; TRBD1 agrees at 10 bases. Germline V gene lookup returns CDR1 SGHTA and CDR2 FQGNSA. The CDR3 totals 17 residues. After removal of 4 bases from V and 2 bases from J, the junction contained 11 bases not matched to a gene. The CDR3 sequence: CASSYSGGQGVPYEQYF. The CDR3 nucleotides read TGTGCCAGCAGCTATTCCGGAGGACAGGGGGTCCCCTACGAGCAGTACTTC. Full variable domain (rest looked up from reference TRBV7-2 and TRBJ2-7): GAGVSQSPSNKVTEKGKDVELRCDPISGHTALYWYRQSLGQGLEFLIYFQGNSAPDKSGLPSDRFSAERTGGSVSTLTIQRTQQEDSAVYLCASSYSGGQGVPYEQYFGPGTRLTVT.

The chain has TRBV6-5 and TRBJ2-5, with D possibly TRBD1 on 6 matching bases. The V end was cut by 6 bases, the J end by 5 bases, with 19 bases between. The CDR3 consists of 15 residues. CDR1 is MNHEY, CDR2 SVGAGI, per germline. This CDR3 reads CASRYRDLQGETQYF. Here the CDR3 DNA reads TGTGCCAGCAGATACCGGGATCTCCAGGGGGAGACCCAGTACTTC.

This chain uses TRBV5-1 with TRBJ1-4; 9 bases are shared with TRBD1. CDR3 length equals 14 residues. The V segment lost 3 bases and the J segment 8 bases; nucleotides outside the gene matches: 5. Germline values: CDR1 SGHRS, CDR2 YFSETQ. The CDR3 is CASSSGTGREKLFF. The CDR3, as DNA: TGCGCCAGCAGCTCCGGGACAGGGAGGGAAAAACTGTTTTTT.

The table lists this clone with a few counts. The genes are TRBV6-5 and TRBJ1-1; 7 bases are a match to TRBD1. The CDR3 has 12 amino acids. The germline gives CDR1 MNHEY, CDR2 SVGAGI. Trimming cost V 7 bases and J 10 bases; bases outside gene matches: 9. The DNA for the CDR3 is TGTGCCAGCACCGGACAGGAGGCCCGAGCTTTCTTT. This codes for CASTGQEARAFF.

This chain connects TRBV23-1 to TRBJ2-2; D is perhaps TRBD1 (6 bases). TRBV23-1 is an ORF for which the function is uncertain. The CDR3 has 18 amino acids. V lost 0 bases to trimming and J lost 3 bases, with 17 bases between them. This chain's CDR3 is CASSQSRGGAVHTGELFF. The CDR3, as DNA: TGCGCCAGCAGTCAATCAAGAGGGGGAGCGGTGCACACCGGGGAGCTGTTTTTT.

J is TRBJ2-1 and V is TRBV3-1 (or the pseudogene TRBV3-2); TRBD2 is a possible D gene (7 bases). V was pared by 9 bases and J by 2 bases, with 20 bases between. This CDR3 has 16 residues. CDR1 is LGHDT and CDR2 is YNNKEL in the germline V gene (reference sequence). CDR3 protein: CARAHRGDTTYNEQFF. The CDR3 nucleotides are TGTGCCAGAGCTCACCGGGGGGACACCACCTACAATGAGCAGTTCTTC.

This chain uses TRBV7-9 with TRBJ2-1; TRBD1 matches at 8 bases. The length of the CDR3 is 16 residues. Germline CDR1 reads SEHNR; CDR2 reads FQNEAQ (reference sequence). After removal of 5 bases from V and 2 bases from J, the junction contained 8 bases not matched to a gene. In DNA, the CDR3 is TGTGCCAGCAGCGCTACCGGGACAGGTGCCTACAATGAGCAGTTCTTC. Its translation is CASSATGTGAYNEQFF.

The V gene is TRBV18, the J gene TRBJ1-1, with 9 nucleotides matching TRBD1. Losses at the gene ends were 3 bases for V and 3 bases for J; bases not matched to a gene: 8. CDR1 KGHSH and CDR2 LQKENI come from the germline V gene. The CDR3 is 16 residues long. The CDR3: CASSPTGGAVYTEAFF. The CDR3 region has the DNA TGTGCCAGCTCACCTACAGGGGGCGCGGTTTACACTGAAGCTTTCTTT.

This sequence joins TRBV6-6 and TRBJ1-2, with a tentative D call TRBD1 (5 bases). There are 13 residues in the CDR3. Germline CDR1 and CDR2: MNHNY and SVGAGI (reference sequence). Deletions cut 5 bases from V and 2 bases from J, with 9 bases between. Here the CDR3 DNA reads TGTGCCAGCAGTCTCCGGGGGAACTATGGCTACACCTTC. As protein: CASSLRGNYGYTF.

The CDR3 reads CASSIKGQGGSPNYGYTF. The CDR3 DNA follows: TGTGCCAGCAGCATAAAGGGACAGGGTGGATCGCCTAACTATGGCTACACCTTC. This rearrangement joins TRBV5-6 to TRBJ1-2, with 9 nucleotides matching TRBD1. The CDR3 sequence is 18 residues long. The V gene's germline CDR1 is SGHDT and CDR2 YYEEEE. Trimming removed 4 bases from V and 0 bases from J; junction bases left unmatched: 13.

The rearrangement joins TRBV5-6 to TRBJ2-7, with TRBD2 matching over 7 bases. The CDR3 has 13 residues. V lost 6 bases to trimming and J lost 4 bases; unmatched junction nucleotides: 7. Germline loops: CDR1 SGHDT, CDR2 YYEEEE. The CDR3 sequence is CASNRAGLYEQYF. As DNA, the CDR3 is TGTGCCAGCAACAGAGCGGGACTGTACGAGCAGTACTTC.

V is TRBV7-9 and J is TRBJ2-1; tentative D call: TRBD1 (5 bases). CDR1 SEHNR and CDR2 FQNEAQ come from the germline V gene (reference sequence). The CDR3 runs 19 residues. V shed 4 bases and J shed 4 bases, with 26 bases lying between them. The CDR3 sequence: CASSWGQGRLPLRYNEQFF. DNA of the CDR3: TGTGCCAGCAGCTGGGGCCAGGGTAGATTACCCCTGAGGTACAATGAGCAGTTCTTC.

This clone has only a few counts. The chain couples TRBV6-5 to TRBJ1-4, with D hard to call. V shed 6 bases and J shed 8 bases, with 16 bases lying between them. Germline CDR1 and CDR2: MNHEY and SVGAGI. This CDR3 is built from 14 residues. CDR3 coding DNA: TGTGCCAGCAGCCATGGCGGAGTTGGAGAAAAACTGTTTTTT. Translated, it gives CASSHGGVGEKLFF.

V usage is TRBV27 and J usage is TRBJ2-7; possible D gene TRBD2, 6 bases. Trimming pared 6 bases from V and 0 bases from J, leaving 9 bases between. Germline loops: CDR1 MNHEY, CDR2 SMNVEV (reference sequence). This CDR3 is 13 amino acids long. The CDR3 nucleotides are TGTGCCAGCAGCCGTAGCGGCTCCTACGAGCAGTACTTC. Translated: CASSRSGSYEQYF.